The 14 T cell receptor beta chains below were found in one sample sequenced in a study of cytomegalovirus exposure and HLA in healthy donors. PCR was performed using 60 Vbeta and 13 Jbeta primers. Here immunoSEQ multiplex PCR was the method, and the copy in TCRdb shows in-frame clones only, minus some. The data contain 130,000 or so clones, around 67% of them singletons. The sequenced material came from PBMCs. These receptors originate from a woman aged 40 to 55 in good health and CMV-seropositive.

The chain has TRBV20-1 and TRBJ2-1; tentative D call: TRBD1 (5 bases). Germline assignment: CDR1 DFQATT and CDR2 SNEGSKA (reference sequence). The CDR3 totals 10 residues. The V and J ends lost 8 bases and 7 bases respectively, with 9 bases between them. Written as DNA, the CDR3 is TGCAGTTTAAGGGGTAATGAGCAGTTCTTC. Translation: CSLRGNEQFF.

The chain combines TRBV19 with TRBJ2-2, with 10 bases that match TRBD2. Trimming removed 8 bases from V and 1 base from J; junction bases left unmatched: 7. The V gene's germline CDR1 is LNHDA and CDR2 SQIVND (reference sequence). The CDR3 runs 16 residues. CDR3 protein: CASFTSGTRNTGELFF. As DNA, the CDR3 is TGTGCCAGTTTTACTAGCGGGACCCGGAACACCGGGGAGCTGTTTTTT.

The genes are TRBV9 and TRBJ1-2; D not certain. This CDR3 spans 16 amino acids. CDR1 and CDR2 (germline): SGDLS, YYNGEE. V was pared by 3 bases and J by 6 bases, with 21 bases between. CDR3 in DNA: TGTGCCAGCAGCGAACAAAAGAGACTCAGCATTGATGGCTACACCTTC. Protein product: CASSEQKRLSIDGYTF.

This clone was picked up a small number of times. The genes are TRBV9 and TRBJ1-1; no definite D call. V lost 2 bases, J lost 1 base, and 12 bases lay in between. The CDR3 is made up of 15 amino acids. CDR1 is SGDLS, CDR2 YYNGEE, per germline. For the CDR3, the DNA is TGTGCCAGCAGCGTGCGGGGAGGAGGGAACACTGAAGCTTTCTTT. This encodes CASSVRGGGNTEAFF.

This chain connects TRBV7-3 to TRBJ1-2, with D possibly TRBD1 on 6 matching bases. The CDR3 contains 16 residues. Trimming took off 6 bases at V and 0 bases at J, with 17 bases between the two ends. Per germline, CDR1 SGHTA and CDR2 FQGTGA. The CDR3, as DNA: TGTGCCAGCAGTCTAACAGGGAGAGTTACTAACTATGGCTACACCTTC. This sequence encodes CASSLTGRVTNYGYTF. Full variable domain (outside the CDR3, taken from reference TRBV7-3 and TRBJ1-2): GAGVSQTPSNKVTEKGKYVELRCDPISGHTALYWYRQSLGQGPEFLIYFQGTGAADDSGLPNDRFFAVRPEGSVSTLKIQRTERGDSAVYLCASSLTGRVTNYGYTFGSGTRLTVV.

The chain carries TRBV14 and TRBJ1-2; D is possibly TRBD1 (5 bases). Germline CDR1 and CDR2: SGHDN and FVKESK. Trimming took off 4 bases at V and 2 bases at J, with 8 bases between the two ends. CDR3 length equals 13 residues. The CDR3 region has the DNA TGTGCCAGCAGCCGGTGGGGCAACTATGGCTACACCTTC. Translating it yields CASSRWGNYGYTF.

This clone was seen more than once but under ten times. This chain connects TRBV19 to TRBJ2-7, with 7 positions matching TRBD2. V trimming: 3 bases; J trimming: 3 bases; junction bases outside the gene matches: 8. The CDR3 loop spans 15 amino acids. The germline gives CDR1 LNHDA, CDR2 SQIVND (reference sequence). The CDR3 protein is CASSMSAGRGYEQYF. The CDR3 DNA reads as TGTGCCAGTAGTATGTCGGCAGGGAGGGGCTACGAGCAGTACTTC.

V gene TRBV9 combines with J gene TRBJ1-4, with D unresolved. Per the germline V gene, CDR1 is SGDLS and CDR2 is YYNGEE. The CDR3 covers 17 residues. Trimming pared 4 bases from V and 2 bases from J, leaving 18 bases between. CDR3 nucleotide sequence: TGTGCCAGCAGCCCTACCGGACGGGGAGGGACTAATGAAAAACTGTTTTTT. This sequence encodes CASSPTGRGGTNEKLFF.

The chain employs TRBV7-2 and TRBJ1-2, with D maybe TRBD1 (5 bases). Per germline, CDR1 SGHTA and CDR2 FQGNSA. There are 14 residues in the CDR3. The V gene lost 4 bases and the J gene lost 8 bases, with 17 bases spanning the gap. Written as DNA, the CDR3 is TGTGCCAGCAGCTCCGGGATCGGGGGAGGGGGCTACACCTTC. Its translation is CASSSGIGGGGYTF. Looking up the rest from reference TRBV7-2 and TRBJ1-2 gives the full variable domain: GAGVSQSPSNKVTEKGKDVELRCDPISGHTALYWYRQSLGQGLEFLIYFQGNSAPDKSGLPSDRFSAERTGGSVSTLTIQRTQQEDSAVYLCASSSGIGGGGYTFGSGTRLTVV.

V usage is TRBV19 and J usage is TRBJ2-7, with 14 positions matching TRBD2. The V and J ends lost 5 bases and 1 base, in that order; junction bases with no gene match: 4. The CDR3 loop spans 16 amino acids. From germline, CDR1 is LNHDA and CDR2 SQIVND (reference sequence). The DNA for the CDR3 is TGTGCCAGTAGTGCGGGACTAGCGGGGGCGTCCTACGAGCAGTACTTC. Its translation is CASSAGLAGASYEQYF.

The rearrangement uses TRBV9 and TRBJ2-1; 12 nucleotides align to TRBD2. Germline V gives CDR1 SGDLS, CDR2 YYNGEE. The CDR3 sequence is 16 residues long. The V gene end was trimmed by 5 bases and the J gene end by 0 bases; junction bases not matched to a gene: 3. The CDR3 DNA reads TGTGCCAGCAGGGCGACTAGCGGGAGCTCCTACAATGAGCAGTTCTTC. It translates to CASRATSGSSYNEQFF. Supplemented by reference TRBV9 and TRBJ2-1, the full variable domain reads DSGVTQTPKHLITATGQRVTLRCSPRSGDLSVYWYQQSLDQGLQFLIQYYNGEERAKGNILERFSAQQFPDLHSELNLSSLELGDSALYFCASRATSGSSYNEQFFGPGTRLTVL.

CDR3 loop: CASSQGAGDQPQHF. CDR3 nucleotides: TGTGCCAGCAGCCAAGGGGCAGGGGATCAGCCCCAGCATTTT. The chain links TRBV4-2 to TRBJ1-5, with D possibly matching TRBD1 (6 bases). The CDR3 length is 14 residues. Germline CDR1 reads LGHNA; CDR2 reads YNFKEQ. V lost 1 base and J 5 bases, leaving 9 bases between the germline ends.

This clone has more than one count but fewer than ten. The chain carries TRBV5-1 and TRBJ1-4; D call uncertain. The V and J ends lost 5 bases and 7 bases respectively, with 12 bases between them. Germline CDR1 is SGHRS and CDR2 is YFSETQ. This CDR3 has 13 residues. The chain's CDR3 is CASSPYSGEKLFF. CDR3 nucleotide sequence: TGCGCCAGCAGTCCCTACTCGGGTGAAAAACTGTTTTTT.

The rearrangement links TRBV7-2 to TRBJ2-1; 10 nucleotides line up with TRBD1. Germline lookup yields CDR1 SGHTA and CDR2 FQGNSA. The CDR3 length is 15 residues. V lost 4 bases, J lost 6 bases, and 6 bases stayed unmatched. The DNA for the CDR3 is TGTGCCAGCAGCTCGGGACAGGGGTTTGGCAATGAGCAGTTCTTC. It codes for CASSSGQGFGNEQFF.